The 10 T cell receptor beta chains presented below share a single source sample, sequenced in a study of identical twins. MiXCR, applied by TCRdb to the 5' RACE reads, yields one record per CDR3 protein. The data contain approximately 230,000 distinct CDR3 sequences, 6.5% of them seen just once; the ten biggest clones take up roughly 15%. These data also featured in a second study, about T cells expressing NK-cell markers.

Sequences were obtained from CD8+ T cells sorted from blood. These receptors originate from a woman between 18 and 29 years old in good health.

This clonotype was observed many times. The rearrangement links TRBV7-8 to TRBJ1-4, with D tentatively TRBD1 (5 bases). CDR1 is SGHVS and CDR2 is FQNEAQ in the germline V gene. The CDR3 has 16 residues. The V end was cut by 5 bases, the J end by 4 bases, with 17 bases between. CDR3 loop: CASSPYFGGFNEKLFF. The CDR3 nucleotides read TGTGCCAGCAGCCCTTACTTTGGGGGATTTAATGAAAAACTGTTTTTT.

This sequence joins TRBV3-1 and TRBJ2-2; TRBD2 aligns across 11 bases. V lost 3 bases and J lost 6; bases outside the gene matches: 9. The CDR3 is 17 residues long. Germline assignment: CDR1 LGHDT and CDR2 YNNKEL (reference sequence). CDR3 DNA: TGTGCCAGCAGCCAGTCGAATAGCGGGGGGGCCGCCGGGGAGCTGTTTTTT. Amino acids: CASSQSNSGGAAGELFF.

The sample holds many counts of this clonotype. The chain couples TRBV27 to TRBJ2-1; D remains ambiguous. Germline CDR1 MNHEY, CDR2 SMNVEV (reference sequence). The CDR3 spans 11 residues. Trimming removed 6 bases from V and 9 bases from J, with 9 bases in between. CDR3 residues: CASRRGVEQFF. For the CDR3, the DNA is TGTGCCAGCAGGCGTGGAGTTGAGCAGTTCTTC.

The rearrangement links TRBV4-3 to TRBJ2-6, with TRBD1 matching over 10 bases. This CDR3 has 17 amino acids. Trimming at V came to 1 base and at J to 0 bases, leaving 0 bases not matched to a gene. The germline CDR1 and CDR2 sequences are LGHNA and YSLEER. The CDR3 DNA sequence: TGCGCCAGCAGCCAAGGGGACAGGGGCTCTGGGGCCAACGTCCTGACTTTC. Protein sequence: CASSQGDRGSGANVLTF.

This clonotype was detected only a few times. This rearrangement joins TRBV9 to TRBJ2-2; unclear D gene. Trimming removed 0 bases from V and 0 bases from J, with 12 bases in between. The CDR3 extends over 17 amino acids. CDR1 is SGDLS, CDR2 YYNGEE, per germline. The CDR3 DNA follows: TGTGCCAGCAGCGTAGCTCGCCGGGCTCCGAACACCGGGGAGCTGTTTTTT. Translated, it gives CASSVARRAPNTGELFF.

This clonotype came up a few times. The junction departs from germline at one end; a sequencing error may be responsible. The chain recombines TRBV27 with TRBJ2-1; D gene ambiguous. The CDR3 length is 15 residues. Germline CDR1 reads MNHEY; CDR2 reads SMNVEV (reference sequence). The CDR3 reads CASSFYWATYNEQFF. The CDR3 coding sequence is TGTGCCAGCAGTTTTTACTGGGCGACCTACAATGAGCAATTCTTC.

Ten or more counts support this clonotype. The chain links TRBV5-5 to TRBJ1-1; D ambiguous. Germline values: CDR1 SGHKS, CDR2 YYEKEE (reference sequence). V was pared by 4 bases and J by 4 bases, with 11 bases between. CDR3 size: 13 residues. As DNA, the CDR3 is TGTGCCAGCAGCCCCGCCCCGTTCACTGAAGCTTTCTTT. This sequence encodes CASSPAPFTEAFF.

This clonotype was counted only a few times. The gene calls are TRBV10-3 and TRBJ2-1, with unresolved D. V was shortened by 4 bases and J by 5 bases, with 15 bases between the two germline ends. The germline V gene has CDR1 ENHRY and CDR2 SYGVKD. The CDR3 is 15 amino acids. This CDR3 is CAISGPLRSHNEQFF. CDR3 coding DNA: TGTGCCATCAGTGGCCCCCTACGTTCCCACAATGAGCAGTTCTTC.

V gene TRBV7-9 combines with J gene TRBJ2-7; D assignment may be TRBD1 or TRBD2 (5 bases each). This CDR3 spans 15 amino acids. V shed 3 bases and J shed 0 bases, with 12 bases lying between them. CDR1 is SEHNR, CDR2 FQNEAQ, per germline (reference sequence). CDR3 in amino acids: CASSFPGASSYEQYF. CDR3 DNA sequence: TGTGCCAGCAGCTTCCCCGGGGCGAGCTCCTACGAGCAGTACTTC. Supplemented by reference TRBV7-9 and TRBJ2-7, the full variable domain reads DTGVSQNPRHKITKRGQNVTFRCDPISEHNRLYWYRQTLGQGPEFLTYFQNEAQLEKSRLLSDRFSAERPKGSFSTLEIQRTEQGDSAMYLCASSFPGASSYEQYFGPGTRLTVT.

This clonotype was seen just once. The genes are TRBV11-2 and TRBJ2-1; TRBD2 aligns across 9 bases. V lost 6 bases to trimming and J lost 7 bases; unmatched junction nucleotides: 13. Per germline, CDR1 SGHAT and CDR2 FQNNGV. The CDR3 runs 16 residues. The CDR3 DNA follows: TGTGCCAGCAGGGGGGTGGGGCTAGCGGGAATGAATGAGCAGTTCTTC. It is translated as CASRGVGLAGMNEQFF.